The 29 T cell receptor beta chains presented below share a single source sample, sequenced in a study of PD-L1 blockade in urothelial cancer. The data were produced by immunoSEQ multiplex PCR, yet TCRdb's version contains in-frame clones alone and is incomplete. The sample yields about 38,000 clones, about 93% seen once. The sequences come from PBMCs, collected around atezolizumab (anti-PD-L1) treatment. Source of these receptors: a man aged 70-80 years with urothelial cancer.

CDR3 sequence: CASSRDRGHADTQYF. CDR3 DNA sequence: TGTGCCAGCAGCCGGGACAGGGGGCACGCAGATACGCAGTATTTT. This chain links TRBV7-3 with TRBJ2-3, with TRBD1 identical over 12 bases. The CDR3 consists of 15 residues. Trimming removed 5 bases from V and 4 bases from J; junction bases left unmatched: 4. Germline values: CDR1 SGHTA, CDR2 FQGTGA.

The V gene is TRBV18, the J gene TRBJ1-5; no clear D. This CDR3 is built from 14 residues. The V end was cut by 5 bases, the J end by 6 bases, with 14 bases between. Per the germline V gene, CDR1 is KGHSH and CDR2 is LQKENI. For the CDR3, the DNA is TGTGCCAGCTCATCAGGCGCAGTCCGTCAGCCCCAGCATTTT. Translation gives CASSSGAVRQPQHF.

This chain links TRBV14 with TRBJ1-3; no reliable D call. Trimming took off 1 base at V and 0 bases at J, with 7 bases between the two ends. CDR1 and CDR2 from the germline V gene are SGHDN and FVKESK. The CDR3 covers 15 residues. The CDR3 here is CASSQVVSSGNTIYF. In DNA form, the CDR3 reads TGTGCCAGCAGCCAAGTGGTGAGCTCTGGAAACACCATATATTTT.

The chain has TRBV5-6 and TRBJ2-5; 8 positions agree with TRBD1. The J call may be in error: the DNA end matches TRBJ2-7 better. The CDR3 has 16 residues. CDR1 SGHDT and CDR2 YYEEEE come from the germline V gene. Written as DNA, the CDR3 is TGTGCCAGCAGCTTGGGGCTGGGACAGGTAGCTTACGAGCAGTACTTC. This codes for CASSLGLGQVAYEQYF.

V is TRBV10-3 and J is TRBJ2-1, with D possibly being TRBD2 (5 bases). The CDR3 has 15 residues. V lost 0 bases and J lost 4, with 10 bases in between. Germline loops: CDR1 ENHRY, CDR2 SYGVKD. CDR3 coding DNA: TGTGCCATCAGTGAGTCGGGAGAGGCGTACAATGAGCAGTTCTTC. This sequence encodes CAISESGEAYNEQFF.

V gene TRBV2 combines with J gene TRBJ2-2; 12 bases line up with TRBD2. This CDR3 comprises 19 residues. Germline CDR1 is SNHLY and CDR2 is FYNNEI. V gave up 5 bases and J gave up 0 bases; unmatched junction bases: 10. CDR3 nucleotide sequence: TGTGCCAGCAGTAAAAAGGGACTAGCGGGCTTCGCGAACACCGGGGAGCTGTTTTTT. Translating it yields CASSKKGLAGFANTGELFF.

This chain links TRBV5-4 with TRBJ2-5, with 14 positions matching TRBD2. The germline V gene has CDR1 SGHNT and CDR2 YYREEE (reference sequence). With 0 bases clipped from V and 5 bases from J, the junction kept 6 bases outside the gene matches. The CDR3 sequence is 17 residues long. CDR3 nucleotide sequence: TGTGCCAGCAGCTTGGGACTAGCGGGAGGGGGAGGGGAGACCCAGTACTTC. Residues: CASSLGLAGGGGETQYF.

The chain is built from TRBV5-1 and TRBJ2-5; 7 positions match TRBD1. V shed 0 bases and J 3 bases; nucleotides not matched to a gene: 2. CDR1 and CDR2 from the germline V gene are SGHRS and YFSETQ. The CDR3 is 14 residues long. CDR3 loop: CASSLGDREETQYF. CDR3 in DNA: TGCGCCAGCAGCTTGGGAGACAGGGAAGAGACCCAGTACTTC.

The genes are TRBV27 and TRBJ2-1, with 9 bases fitting TRBD2. Unmatched junction bases numbered 16, after V lost 1 base and J lost 9 bases. The CDR3 consists of 18 residues. Germline V CDR1 and CDR2: MNHEY, SMNVEV (reference sequence). The CDR3 here is CASSLLIRGAGGGGEQFF. CDR3 in DNA: TGTGCCAGCAGTTTATTGATCCGCGGCGCGGGAGGGGGGGGTGAGCAGTTCTTC.

The chain carries TRBV5-1 and TRBJ2-3; 12 nucleotides line up with TRBD2. The V segment lost 3 bases and the J segment 0 bases; nucleotides outside the gene matches: 14. This CDR3 is built from 20 residues. The germline gives CDR1 SGHRS, CDR2 YFSETQ. CDR3 region: CASSSLLAGGGGPSTDTQYF. The DNA for the CDR3 is TGCGCCAGCAGCTCCCTACTAGCGGGAGGAGGCGGACCGAGCACAGATACGCAGTATTTT.

V gene TRBV5-1 combines with J gene TRBJ1-5; 9 bases are a match to TRBD1. The CDR3 has 16 residues. The germline V gene encodes CDR1 SGHRS and CDR2 YFSETQ. Trimming removed 4 bases from V and 6 bases from J; junction bases left unmatched: 11. The CDR3, as DNA: TGCGCCAGCAGCCTTAACCCGGGACAGGGCGGTCAGCCCCAGCATTTT. This sequence encodes CASSLNPGQGGQPQHF.

This clone occurred once. The chain employs TRBV5-6 and TRBJ1-2; 8 bases align to TRBD1. The CDR3 has 15 amino acids. V lost 1 base to trimming and J lost 2 bases; unmatched junction nucleotides: 4. Germline lookup yields CDR1 SGHDT and CDR2 YYEEEE. The CDR3 is CASSLRRQGNYGYTF. In DNA form, the CDR3 reads TGTGCCAGCAGCTTGAGACGACAGGGGAACTATGGCTACACCTTC. The entire variable domain, with the rest obtained from reference TRBV5-6 and TRBJ1-2, is as follows: DAGVTQSPTHLIKTRGQQVTLRCSPKSGHDTVSWYQQALGQGPQFIFQYYEEEERQRGNFPDRFSGHQFPNYSSELNVNALLLGDSALYLCASSLRRQGNYGYTFGSGTRLTVV.

The genes are TRBV6-1 and TRBJ2-3; no clear D gene. In germline, CDR1 is MNHNS, CDR2 SASEGT. Trimming cost V 4 bases and J 6 bases, with 11 bases left between them. This CDR3 is built from 13 residues. As DNA, the CDR3 is TGTGCCAGCAGTGTTCTCAGGTCCGATACGCAGTATTTT. This codes for CASSVLRSDTQYF.

The CDR3: CASSQDLAGGSDTQYF. The DNA of the CDR3 is TGCGCCAGCAGCCAAGATCTGGCAGGGGGGTCAGATACGCAGTATTTT. The genes are TRBV4-1 and TRBJ2-3; maybe TRBD1 (7 bases). The V end was cut by 0 bases, the J end by 4 bases, with 14 bases between. CDR1 is MGHRA and CDR2 is YSYEKL in the germline V gene. CDR3 length equals 16 residues.

The chain employs TRBV5-1 and TRBJ2-5; TRBD1 matches at 9 bases. This CDR3 has 16 residues. Germline V gene sequence: CDR1 SGHRS, CDR2 YFSETQ. V lost 5 bases, J lost 1 base, and 9 bases stayed unmatched. CDR3 in amino acids: CASSPTGGAIQETQYF. The CDR3 bases are TGCGCCAGCAGTCCAACAGGGGGCGCGATCCAAGAGACCCAGTACTTC. Together with reference TRBV5-1 and TRBJ2-5, the CDR3 gives the full variable domain: KAGVTQTPRYLIKTRGQQVTLSCSPISGHRSVSWYQQTPGQGLQFLFEYFSETQRNKGNFPGRFSGRQFSNSRSEMNVSTLELGDSALYLCASSPTGGAIQETQYFGPGTRLLVL.

V is TRBV2 and J is TRBJ1-1, with 8 bases fitting TRBD1. V gave up 8 bases and J gave up 1 base; unmatched junction bases: 6. Germline CDR1 is SNHLY and CDR2 is FYNNEI. The CDR3 totals 14 residues. The CDR3 bases are TGTGCCAGCTCCGGACAGGGTACGAACACTGAAGCTTTCTTT. Residues: CASSGQGTNTEAFF.

J is TRBJ1-2 and V is TRBV6-1, with D perhaps TRBD1 (5 bases). Per the germline V gene, CDR1 is MNHNS and CDR2 is SASEGT. The CDR3 loop spans 12 amino acids. CDR3 nucleotides: TGTGCTATCAGGGCGGAGAACTATGGCTACACCTTC. It translates to CAIRAENYGYTF.

This clone has a single count. The chain uses TRBV5-1 and TRBJ2-1; TRBD1 matches 7 bases. CDR3 length: 15 residues. Germline lookup yields CDR1 SGHRS and CDR2 YFSETQ. V lost 0 bases and J lost 4; bases outside the gene matches: 4. CDR3: CASSLEPQGYNEQFF. CDR3 coding DNA: TGCGCCAGCAGCTTGGAACCACAGGGGTACAATGAGCAGTTCTTC.

In its sample, this clone was seen a few times. The chain uses TRBV27 and TRBJ2-7, with TRBD2 matching 8 bases. The trim removed 3 bases at V and 2 bases at J, leaving 6 bases unmatched. The CDR3 runs 15 residues. The germline gives CDR1 MNHEY, CDR2 SMNVEV (reference sequence). CDR3 region: CASSFISGTPYEQYF. As DNA, the CDR3 is TGTGCCAGCAGTTTTATTAGCGGGACCCCCTACGAGCAGTACTTC.

This clone was seen a few times. This rearrangement joins TRBV19 to TRBJ2-7; TRBD1 is a possible D gene (5 bases). V shed 4 bases and J shed 2 bases, with 15 bases lying between them. The CDR3 is made up of 15 amino acids. CDR1 and CDR2 (germline): LNHDA, SQIVND (reference sequence). The CDR3 spells CASSTPEAGTYEQYF. The CDR3 region has the DNA TGTGCCAGTAGTACTCCCGAAGCAGGGACCTACGAGCAGTACTTC.

V is TRBV14 and J is TRBJ2-7; 12 bases match TRBD2. Germline CDR1 SGHDN, CDR2 FVKESK. With V trimmed by 2 bases and J by 7 bases, 9 bases remained unmatched. The CDR3 length is 16 residues. The CDR3: CASSQSKTSGSREQYF. The CDR3 bases are TGTGCCAGCAGCCAATCTAAGACTAGCGGGAGTAGGGAGCAGTACTTC.

This clone has just a few counts. The V call is TRBV6-5, the J call TRBJ1-5; D perhaps matches TRBD1 (5 bases). Per germline, CDR1 MNHEY and CDR2 SVGAGI. The CDR3 is 15 residues long. Trimming took off 0 bases at V and 6 bases at J, with 12 bases between the two ends. The CDR3 DNA sequence: TGTGCCAGCAGTTACTCGGGGGGGAACGGTCAGCCCCAGCATTTT. This gives the protein CASSYSGGNGQPQHF.

This chain uses TRBV13 with TRBJ2-7, with D possibly being TRBD2 (6 bases). CDR1 PRHDT and CDR2 FYEKMQ come from the germline V gene (reference sequence). The V end was cut by 4 bases, the J end by 0 bases, with 16 bases between. The length of the CDR3 is 16 residues. CDR3 DNA sequence: TGTGCCAGCAGCTCTCCCTTTGGGAGGTCCTCCTACGAGCAGTACTTC. This sequence encodes CASSSPFGRSSYEQYF.

The genes are TRBV5-6 and TRBJ1-3, with 7 bases matching TRBD1. This CDR3 contains 14 residues. The junction had 6 bases not matched to a gene; V was cut back by 4 bases and J by 5 bases. Germline V gives CDR1 SGHDT, CDR2 YYEEEE. CDR3 loop: CASSPGTARNTIYF. The DNA of the CDR3 is TGTGCCAGCAGCCCCGGGACAGCAAGAAACACCATATATTTT.

The rearrangement links TRBV5-1 to TRBJ2-3, with D maybe TRBD2 (5 bases). The V and J ends lost 0 bases and 1 base respectively, with 6 bases between them. The CDR3 has 14 residues. Germline CDR1 and CDR2: SGHRS and YFSETQ. The CDR3 here is CASSLAGGTDTQYF. For the CDR3, the DNA is TGCGCCAGCAGCTTGGCCGGGGGCACAGATACGCAGTATTTT.

The CDR3 reads CASSRGGGHLNTGELFF. Written as DNA, the CDR3 is TGTGCCAGCAGTCGGGGAGGGGGACACCTGAACACCGGGGAGCTGTTTTTT. This chain uses TRBV6-4 with TRBJ2-2; possibly TRBD2 for D (7 bases). This CDR3 is built from 17 residues. V dropped 5 bases and J dropped 1 base, with 17 bases sitting between them. The germline V gene has CDR1 MRHNA and CDR2 SNTAGT.

The rearrangement links TRBV19 to TRBJ2-6; 12 bases agree with TRBD1. V trimming: 3 bases; J trimming: 2 bases; junction bases outside the gene matches: 5. The germline CDR1 and CDR2 sequences are LNHDA and SQIVND (reference sequence). This CDR3 has 18 residues. The CDR3 bases are TGTGCCAGTAGTATTGTGGGACAGGGGGCGGCTGGGGCCAACGTCCTGACTTTC. This translates into CASSIVGQGAAGANVLTF.

The CDR3 here is CASSVVAGLNTEAFF. The CDR3, as DNA: TGTGCCAGCAGCGTAGTAGCAGGGCTAAACACTGAAGCTTTCTTT. The chain links TRBV9 to TRBJ1-1; perhaps TRBD1 as D (5 bases). Deletions cut 0 bases from V and 2 bases from J, with 11 bases between. Looked up from germline, CDR1 is SGDLS and CDR2 is YYNGEE. The CDR3 length is 15 residues.

This chain connects TRBV2 to TRBJ1-2; 7 bases are a match to TRBD1. Germline assignment: CDR1 SNHLY and CDR2 FYNNEI. The CDR3 is 14 residues long. Trimming cost V 5 bases and J 3 bases; bases outside gene matches: 6. CDR3 region: CASSRDRADYGYTF. DNA for the CDR3: TGTGCCAGCAGTCGGGACAGAGCGGACTATGGCTACACCTTC. Looking up the rest from reference TRBV2 and TRBJ1-2 gives the full variable domain: EPEVTQTPSHQVTQMGQEVILRCVPISNHLYFYWYRQILGQKVEFLVSFYNNEISEKSEIFDDQFSVERPDGSNFTLKIRSTKLEDSAMYFCASSRDRADYGYTFGSGTRLTVV.